This passage covers 3 T cell receptor beta chains from one sample sequenced in a study of blood T cell repertoires in COVID-19. The protocol was immunoSEQ multiplex PCR, while the TCRdb copy is restricted to in-frame clones and leaves out a portion. The table lists 110,000 to 150,000 clones, approximately 84% of them singletons. The specimen sequenced was PBMCs or T cells enriched from blood (not recorded which). Receptors were obtained from a woman between 18 and 29 years old who had been exposed to COVID-19.

This clone was counted between two and nine times. The genes are TRBV5-1 and TRBJ1-2, with D perhaps matching TRBD1 (6 bases). The CDR3 sequence is 15 residues long. Germline V gene data show CDR1 as SGHRS and CDR2 as YFSETQ. Trimming shortened V by 0 bases and J by 6 bases, and 15 bases separated the two germline ends. CDR3 region: CASSLVAGALDGYTF. As DNA, the CDR3 is TGCGCCAGCAGCTTGGTGGCGGGGGCTCTGGATGGCTACACCTTC.

Written as DNA, the CDR3 is TGTGCCTGGGGCGAGATCTATGGCTACACCTTC. Its translation: CAWGEIYGYTF. The V gene is TRBV30, the J gene TRBJ1-2; no clear D. V lost 5 bases to trimming and J lost 4 bases, with 8 bases between them. In germline, CDR1 is GTSNPN, CDR2 SVGIG (reference sequence). CDR3 size: 11 residues.

This clone was found a few times. This chain's CDR3 is CASSRASGDNEQFF. The DNA for the CDR3 is TGTGCCAGTAGTCGGGCTAGCGGGGACAATGAGCAGTTCTTC. This chain joins TRBV19 and TRBJ2-1, with 9 bases aligning to TRBD2. The CDR3 length is 14 residues. The ends lost 5 bases at V and 5 bases at J; junction bases unmatched: 4. The V gene's germline CDR1 is LNHDA and CDR2 SQIVND (reference sequence).